This T cell receptor (beta chain) was sequenced in a study of blood T cell repertoires in COVID-19. On the study more broadly: Samples came from the United States, Italy and Spain, spanning acute and convalescent COVID-19. T cells, B-cell-depleted T cells, or PBMCs supplied cDNA or gDNA.

Germline values: CDR1 SGHDT, CDR2 YYEEEE. The CDR3 covers 15 residues. Trimming stripped 0 bases from V and 15 bases from J, with 22 bases between. Original analysis: Cell counts per sample came from amplifying reference gene primers. Sequencing was performed with immunoSEQ multiplex PCR; in TCRdb, only in-frame clones are kept and a portion is missing. The D gene and trimming were derived from the DNA, and the V and J assignments and clone size from that table. The sample carries under 80,000 clones, approximately 80% recorded once. The specimen sequenced was peripheral blood. The V and J genes are TRBV5-6 and TRBJ2-1; a weak D match, TRBD2 (6 bases). The clonotype originates from an older man with acute or convalescent COVID-19. CDR3 bases: TGTGCCAGCAGCTTGGAATGGGGCACGACAGTGGGGGGGTTCTTC. This sequence encodes CASSLEWGTTVGGFF.